This TCR beta chain comes out of a study of a mutant IDH1 vaccine in newly diagnosed glioma. Whole-study context: Weeks 1, 3, 5, 7, 11, 15, 19 and 23 were when patients received their eight vaccinations. The treated group averaged approximately 38 years old and was about 62% male, approximately 38% female. Antecedent treatment encompassed radiotherapy, temozolomide, or their combination; the majority received both.

Assay used: immunoSEQ multiplex PCR; TCRdb lists only in-frame clones, some missing. The sample yields 70,000 to 95,000 clones, roughly 85% seen once. Turning to this clone: Its antigen is unidentified.

Looked up from germline, CDR1 is SGHDT and CDR2 is YYEEEE. The ends were cut back, 2 bases at V and 0 bases at J, with 12 bases in the middle. The CDR3 spans 16 residues. The time point: week 23, last vaccination. Mutant IDH1 20-mer peptide, at 300 ug, made up each vaccine dose, with topical imiquimod. The J gene is TRBJ2-4, the V gene TRBV5-6; tentative D call: TRBD2 (6 bases). The receptor comes from a woman in her forties or fifties with glioma. The specimen was PBMCs, collected from a glioma patient whose treatment included an IDH1 peptide vaccine. The CDR3 sequence: CASSLPGLLAKNIQYF. Written as DNA, the CDR3 is TGTGCCAGCAGCTTACCGGGACTCCTAGCCAAAAACATTCAGTACTTC.